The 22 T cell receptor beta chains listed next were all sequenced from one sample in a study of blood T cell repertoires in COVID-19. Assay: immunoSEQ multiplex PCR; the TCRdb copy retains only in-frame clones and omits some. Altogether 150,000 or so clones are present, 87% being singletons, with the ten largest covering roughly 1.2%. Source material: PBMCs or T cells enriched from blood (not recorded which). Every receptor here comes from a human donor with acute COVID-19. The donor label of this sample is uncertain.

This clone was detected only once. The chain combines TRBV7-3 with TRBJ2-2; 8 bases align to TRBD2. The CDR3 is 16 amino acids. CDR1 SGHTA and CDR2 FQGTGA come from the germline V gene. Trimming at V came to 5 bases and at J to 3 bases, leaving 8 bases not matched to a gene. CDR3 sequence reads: CASSLRLRGDTGELFF. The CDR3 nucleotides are TGTGCCAGCAGCCTACGACTGCGGGGGGACACCGGGGAGCTGTTTTTT.

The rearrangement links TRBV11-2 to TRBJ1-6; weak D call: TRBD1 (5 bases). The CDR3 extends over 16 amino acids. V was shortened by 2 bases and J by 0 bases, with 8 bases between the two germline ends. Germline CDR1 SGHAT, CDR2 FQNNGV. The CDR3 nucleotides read TGTGCCAGCAGCTTAAGGGGCAACTCCTATAATTCACCCCTCCACTTT. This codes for CASSLRGNSYNSPLHF.

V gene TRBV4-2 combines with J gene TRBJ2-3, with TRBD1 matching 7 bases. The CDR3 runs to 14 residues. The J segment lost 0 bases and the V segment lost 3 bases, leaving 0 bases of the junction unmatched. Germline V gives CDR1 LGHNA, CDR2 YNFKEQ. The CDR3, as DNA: TGTGCCAGCAGCCAGGGACAGAGCACAGATACGCAGTATTTT. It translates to CASSQGQSTDTQYF.

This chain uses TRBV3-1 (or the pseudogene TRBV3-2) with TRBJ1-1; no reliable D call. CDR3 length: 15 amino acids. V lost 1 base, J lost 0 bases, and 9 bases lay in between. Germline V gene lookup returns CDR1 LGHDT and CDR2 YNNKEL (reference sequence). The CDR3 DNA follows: TGTGCCAGCAGCCAAGGTATCGGGATGAACACTGAAGCTTTCTTT. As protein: CASSQGIGMNTEAFF.

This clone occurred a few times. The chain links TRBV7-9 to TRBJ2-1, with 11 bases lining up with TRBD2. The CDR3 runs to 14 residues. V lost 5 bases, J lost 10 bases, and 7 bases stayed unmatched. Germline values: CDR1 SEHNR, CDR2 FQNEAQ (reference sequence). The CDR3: CASSPGLAVGEQFF. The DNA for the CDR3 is TGTGCCAGCAGCCCGGGACTAGCGGTGGGAGAGCAGTTCTTC.

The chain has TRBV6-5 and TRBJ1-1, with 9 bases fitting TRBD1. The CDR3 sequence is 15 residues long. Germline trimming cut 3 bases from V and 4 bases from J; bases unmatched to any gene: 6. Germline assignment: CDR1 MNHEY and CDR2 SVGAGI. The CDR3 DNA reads TGTGCCAGCAGTTATCAACAGGGGGCGCGCACTGAAGCTTTCTTT. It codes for CASSYQQGARTEAFF.

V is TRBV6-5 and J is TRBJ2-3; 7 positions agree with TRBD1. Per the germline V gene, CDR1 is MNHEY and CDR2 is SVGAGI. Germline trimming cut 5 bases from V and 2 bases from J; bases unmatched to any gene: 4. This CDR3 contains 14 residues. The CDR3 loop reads CASSPTGATDTQYF. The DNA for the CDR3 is TGTGCCAGCAGTCCTACAGGGGCCACAGATACGCAGTATTTT.

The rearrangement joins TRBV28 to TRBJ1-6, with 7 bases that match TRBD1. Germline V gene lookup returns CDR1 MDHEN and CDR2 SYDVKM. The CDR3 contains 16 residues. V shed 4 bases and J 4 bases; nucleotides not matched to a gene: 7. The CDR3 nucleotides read TGTGCCAGCAGTTCCTGGACAGGCGGTTATAATTCACCCCTCCACTTT. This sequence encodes CASSSWTGGYNSPLHF.

The CDR3 sequence is CASSLWGGATEAFF. The CDR3 nucleotides read TGTGCCAGCAGCTTGTGGGGGGGTGCCACTGAAGCTTTCTTT. The V call is TRBV7-2, the J call TRBJ1-1; the D gene is possibly TRBD1 (5 bases). Trimming left V 3 bases short and J 4 bases short, with 12 bases between. CDR3 length: 14 residues. Germline CDR1 is SGHTA and CDR2 is FQGNSA.

The CDR3 loop is CASSAFFGENNEQFF. Written as DNA, the CDR3 is TGTGCCAGCAGCGCCTTCTTCGGGGAGAACAATGAGCAGTTCTTC. The chain joins TRBV7-8 to TRBJ2-1, with a possible D match to TRBD2 (5 bases). V lost 5 bases and J 5 bases, leaving 16 bases between the germline ends. This CDR3 region has 15 residues. Germline CDR1 and CDR2: SGHVS and FQNEAQ. Together with reference TRBV7-8 and TRBJ2-1, the CDR3 gives the full variable domain: GAGVSQSPRYKVAKRGQDVALRCDPISGHVSLFWYQQALGQGPEFLTYFQNEAQLDKSGLPSDRFFAERPEGSVSTLKIQRTQQEDSAVYLCASSAFFGENNEQFFGPGTRLTVL.

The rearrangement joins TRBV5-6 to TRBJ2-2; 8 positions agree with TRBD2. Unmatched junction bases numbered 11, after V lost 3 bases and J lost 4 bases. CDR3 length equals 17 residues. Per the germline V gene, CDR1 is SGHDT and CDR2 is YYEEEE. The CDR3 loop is CASSSVVRGVSTGELFF. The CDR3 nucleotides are TGTGCCAGCAGCTCGGTCGTGCGGGGGGTGTCCACCGGGGAGCTGTTTTTT.

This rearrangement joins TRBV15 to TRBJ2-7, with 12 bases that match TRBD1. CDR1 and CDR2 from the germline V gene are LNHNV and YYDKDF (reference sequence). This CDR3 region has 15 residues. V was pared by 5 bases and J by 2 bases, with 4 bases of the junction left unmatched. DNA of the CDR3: TGTGCCACCAGCCCCGGGACAGGGGGCGCCTACGAGCAGTACTTC. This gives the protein CATSPGTGGAYEQYF.

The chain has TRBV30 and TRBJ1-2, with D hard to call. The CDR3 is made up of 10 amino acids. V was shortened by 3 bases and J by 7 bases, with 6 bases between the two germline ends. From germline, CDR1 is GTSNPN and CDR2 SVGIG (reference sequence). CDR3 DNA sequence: TGTGCCTGGAGGGGCCGTGGCTACACCTTC. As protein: CAWRGRGYTF.

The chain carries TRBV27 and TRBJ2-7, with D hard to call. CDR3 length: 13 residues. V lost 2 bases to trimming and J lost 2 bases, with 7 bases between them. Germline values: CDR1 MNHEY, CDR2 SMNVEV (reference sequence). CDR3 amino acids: CASSLRGTYEQYF. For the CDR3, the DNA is TGTGCCAGCAGTTTACGAGGAACCTACGAGCAGTACTTC.

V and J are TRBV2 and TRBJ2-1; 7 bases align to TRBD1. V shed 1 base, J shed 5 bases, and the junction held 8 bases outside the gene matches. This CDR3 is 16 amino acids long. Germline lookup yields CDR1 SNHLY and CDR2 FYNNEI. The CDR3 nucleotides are TGTGCCAGCAGTGAAGAGACAGGGTTAGGGAACAATGAGCAGTTCTTC. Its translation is CASSEETGLGNNEQFF.

The DNA of the CDR3 is TGTGCCAGCCGGTGGGGGCTACAGGGGAACACTGAAGCTTTCTTT. As protein: CASRWGLQGNTEAFF. The chain joins TRBV6-5 to TRBJ1-1, with D perhaps matching TRBD1 (6 bases). The germline CDR1 and CDR2 sequences are MNHEY and SVGAGI. Trimming took 8 bases from V and 1 from J, leaving 17 bases between them. The CDR3 is 15 residues long.

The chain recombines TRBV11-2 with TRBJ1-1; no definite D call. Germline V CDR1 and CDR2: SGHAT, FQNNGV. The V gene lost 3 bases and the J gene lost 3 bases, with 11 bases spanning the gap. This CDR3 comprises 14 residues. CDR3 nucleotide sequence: TGTGCCAGCAGCTTTACATCCGGGGACACTGAAGCTTTCTTT. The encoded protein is CASSFTSGDTEAFF.

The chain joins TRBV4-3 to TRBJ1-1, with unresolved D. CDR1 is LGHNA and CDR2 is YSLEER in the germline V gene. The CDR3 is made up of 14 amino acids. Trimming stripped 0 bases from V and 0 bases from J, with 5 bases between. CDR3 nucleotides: TGCGCCAGCAGCCAAGACTCGGTGAACACTGAAGCTTTCTTT. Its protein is CASSQDSVNTEAFF.

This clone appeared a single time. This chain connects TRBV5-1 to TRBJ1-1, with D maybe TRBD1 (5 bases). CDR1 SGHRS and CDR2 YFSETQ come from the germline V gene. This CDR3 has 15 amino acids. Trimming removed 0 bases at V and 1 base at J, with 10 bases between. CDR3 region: CASSLGGQPNTEAFF. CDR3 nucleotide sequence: TGCGCCAGCAGCTTGGGGGGCCAGCCGAACACTGAAGCTTTCTTT.

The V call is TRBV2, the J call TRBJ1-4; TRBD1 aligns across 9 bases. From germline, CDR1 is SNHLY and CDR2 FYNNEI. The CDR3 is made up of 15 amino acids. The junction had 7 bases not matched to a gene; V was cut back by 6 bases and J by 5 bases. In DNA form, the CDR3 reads TGTGCCAGCAGAAGGGACAGGGAGGCGAATGAAAAACTGTTTTTT. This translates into CASRRDREANEKLFF.

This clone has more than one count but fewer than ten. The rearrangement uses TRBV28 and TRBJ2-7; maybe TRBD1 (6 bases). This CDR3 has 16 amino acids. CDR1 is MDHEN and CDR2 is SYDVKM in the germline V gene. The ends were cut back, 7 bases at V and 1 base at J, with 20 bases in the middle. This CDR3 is CASNSGVRSTSYEQYF. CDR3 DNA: TGTGCCAGCAACTCAGGGGTGAGGTCGACGTCCTACGAGCAGTACTTC.

DNA for the CDR3: TGTGCCAGCAGCTTAGGGTATAGGAGGGGCGGAAACACCATATATTTT. Translation: CASSLGYRRGGNTIYF. The V gene is TRBV7-2, the J gene TRBJ1-3, with D possibly being TRBD1 (5 bases). Per the germline V gene, CDR1 is SGHTA and CDR2 is FQGNSA. With 1 base removed from V and 4 bases from J, the gap between germline ends came to 14 bases. The CDR3 extends over 16 amino acids.